The 12 T cell receptor beta chains listed next were all sequenced from one sample in a study of T cell responses to AZD1222 COVID-19 vaccine. Assay: immunoSEQ multiplex PCR; the TCRdb copy retains only in-frame clones and omits some. Of about 99,000 clones listed, 90% are singletons. The sample here was peripheral blood, taken on day 0 of AZD1222 vaccination. The source is an adult in good health.

The CDR3 DNA reads as TGTGCCAGCAGCGTAGCCGGGGGTCCCACCTATGGCTACACCTTC. Its translation is CASSVAGGPTYGYTF. This chain uses TRBV9 with TRBJ1-2, with D maybe TRBD1 (5 bases). Trimming removed 0 bases at V and 4 bases at J, with 13 bases between. The germline V gene encodes CDR1 SGDLS and CDR2 YYNGEE. This CDR3 is 15 amino acids long.

Notes on this clone: The conserved closing phenylalanine or tryptophan is absent in this CDR3, likely reflecting a read error. The CDR3 nucleotides read TGTGCCACCACCCAGGGGGGGTCCAGGACTGAAGCTTTCCTT. It codes for CATTQGGSRTEAFL. V gene TRBV7-8 combines with J gene TRBJ1-1; 7 nucleotides line up with TRBD1. The CDR3 contains 14 residues. The germline V gene has CDR1 SGHVS and CDR2 FQNEAQ. J lost 5 bases, V lost 10 bases, and 13 bases had no gene match.

The rearrangement uses TRBV7-8 and TRBJ2-3; 8 nucleotides agree with TRBD2. Germline-derived CDR1 and CDR2 are SGHVS and FQNEAQ. V dropped 4 bases and J dropped 0; count of bases not matched to a gene: 6. The CDR3 runs to 16 residues. The CDR3 region is CASSSRLAPSTDTQYF. CDR3 sequence (DNA): TGTGCCAGCAGCTCCAGACTAGCGCCTAGCACAGATACGCAGTATTTT.

V usage is TRBV18 and J usage is TRBJ1-3; 7 bases are a match to TRBD1. The CDR3 is 16 amino acids. Trimming took 3 bases from V and 0 from J; bases not matched to a gene: 5. Per the germline V gene, CDR1 is KGHSH and CDR2 is LQKENI. Written as DNA, the CDR3 is TGTGCCAGCTCACCGGGACAGCCAATCTCTGGAAACACCATATATTTT. This gives the protein CASSPGQPISGNTIYF. The whole variable domain, remainder taken from reference TRBV18 and TRBJ1-3, is NAGVMQNPRHLVRRRGQEARLRCSPMKGHSHVYWYRQLPEEGLKFMVYLQKENIIDESGMPKERFSAEFPKEGPSILRIQQVVRGDSAAYFCASSPGQPISGNTIYFGEGSWLTVV.

The chain links TRBV5-4 to TRBJ2-1; D is unresolved. The CDR3 extends over 11 amino acids. The germline V gene has CDR1 SGHNT and CDR2 YYREEE (reference sequence). Trimming pared 2 bases from V and 7 bases from J, leaving 4 bases between. In DNA, the CDR3 is TGTGCCAGCAGCTTAGGGAATGAGCAGTTCTTC. Protein product: CASSLGNEQFF.

The chain links TRBV5-8 to TRBJ1-2; D is undetermined. The CDR3 totals 14 residues. Germline values: CDR1 SGHTS, CDR2 YDEGEE. With 0 bases removed from V and 7 bases from J, the gap between germline ends came to 13 bases. The CDR3 coding sequence is TGTGCCAGCAGCTTGGGATTTGGGGTCCCTGGCTACACCTTC. Translation: CASSLGFGVPGYTF.

The chain joins TRBV4-1 to TRBJ2-3, with 15 bases that match TRBD2. The CDR3 runs to 17 residues. Germline V lookup: CDR1 MGHRA, CDR2 YSYEKL. The junction had 12 bases not matched to a gene; V was cut back by 2 bases and J by 12 bases. The CDR3 DNA reads TGCGCCAGCAGCCAACCCTCCGGACTAGCGGGGGGGCCCCCCCAGTATTTT. Protein product: CASSQPSGLAGGPPQYF.

J is TRBJ2-7 and V is TRBV2, with 10 nucleotides matching TRBD1. Germline trimming cut 8 bases from V and 4 bases from J; bases unmatched to any gene: 5. Per germline, CDR1 SNHLY and CDR2 FYNNEI. CDR3 length equals 13 residues. This chain's CDR3 is CASGGQGGYEQYF. As DNA, the CDR3 is TGTGCCAGCGGCGGACAGGGGGGATACGAGCAGTACTTC.

The sample holds one count of this clone. This sequence joins TRBV7-2 and TRBJ1-2; D might be TRBD1 (5 bases). V was pared by 4 bases and J by 7 bases, with 16 bases between. Germline CDR1 is SGHTA and CDR2 is FQGNSA. CDR3 size: 14 residues. CDR3 protein: CASSSIGGGIGYTF. In DNA form, the CDR3 reads TGTGCCAGCAGCTCCATCGGGGGAGGGATTGGCTACACCTTC.

CDR3 DNA sequence: TGTGCCAGCAGCTTAGGCGGGACAGGGCGCTACGAGCAGTACTTC. Translation gives CASSLGGTGRYEQYF. The genes are TRBV7-9 and TRBJ2-7; 9 bases line up with TRBD1. Germline V gives CDR1 SEHNR, CDR2 FQNEAQ (reference sequence). This CDR3 has 15 residues. J lost 3 bases, V lost 1 base, and 4 bases had no gene match. The full variable domain, its missing parts supplied by reference TRBV7-9 and TRBJ2-7, is DTGVSQNPRHKITKRGQNVTFRCDPISEHNRLYWYRQTLGQGPEFLTYFQNEAQLEKSRLLSDRFSAERPKGSFSTLEIQRTEQGDSAMYLCASSLGGTGRYEQYFGPGTRLTVT.

V is TRBV4-3 and J is TRBJ1-2; 8 positions agree with TRBD1. This CDR3 is built from 15 residues. Trimming at V came to 1 base and at J to 8 bases, leaving 9 bases not matched to a gene. The germline V gene encodes CDR1 LGHNA and CDR2 YSLEER. CDR3 protein: CASSQGTGRVEGYTF. The CDR3 nucleotides read TGCGCCAGCAGCCAAGGGACAGGGAGGGTGGAGGGCTACACCTTC.

V usage is TRBV5-1 and J usage is TRBJ2-1; perhaps TRBD1 as D (7 bases). CDR3 length equals 15 residues. Germline values: CDR1 SGHRS, CDR2 YFSETQ. The V end lost 5 bases, the J end lost 8 bases, and 20 bases lay between the germline ends. The CDR3 nucleotides are TGCGCCAGCAGACTGGCGGGACAGACCTCGGATGAGCAGTTCTTC. This codes for CASRLAGQTSDEQFF.